This T cell receptor beta chain was documented in a study of PD-1 blockade in mismatch repair-deficient tumors. Regarding this clone: Its antigen is still unknown.

Germline assignment: CDR1 LNHDA and CDR2 SQIVND (reference sequence). There are 14 residues in the CDR3. After removal of 6 bases from V and 6 bases from J, the junction contained 7 bases not matched to a gene. The protocol was immunoSEQ multiplex PCR, while the TCRdb copy is restricted to in-frame clones and leaves out a portion. The data show 120,000 or so clones, with roughly 86% seen just once and 10% to 15% held by the top ten. Findings and caveats of the study: Tumor-resident clones, often undetectable pretreatment in blood, expanded then contracted after pembrolizumab.

Material: peripheral blood, obtained approximately 72 weeks after starting pembrolizumab. This clonotype was sampled from an adult with mismatch repair-deficient cancer. The chain recombines TRBV19 with TRBJ1-1; TRBD1 agrees at 10 bases. The CDR3 DNA reads TGTGCCAGTAGATGGGGACAGGGGCGGTCTGAAGCTTTCTTT. It translates to CASRWGQGRSEAFF.